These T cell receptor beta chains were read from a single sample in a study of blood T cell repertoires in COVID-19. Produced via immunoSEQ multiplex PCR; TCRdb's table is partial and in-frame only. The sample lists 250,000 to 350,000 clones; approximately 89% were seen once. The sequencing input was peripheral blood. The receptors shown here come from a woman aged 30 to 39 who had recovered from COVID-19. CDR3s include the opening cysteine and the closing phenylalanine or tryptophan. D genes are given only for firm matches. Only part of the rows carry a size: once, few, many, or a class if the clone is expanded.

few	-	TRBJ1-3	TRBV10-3	TGTGCCATCAGTGATCTCGAGGGAAACACCATATATTTT	CAISDLEGNTIYF
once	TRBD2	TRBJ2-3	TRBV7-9	TGTGCCAGCAGCCCCGGGACTATCAGCACAGATACGCAGTATTTT	CASSPGTISTDTQYF
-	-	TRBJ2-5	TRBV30	TGTGCCTGGAGCAGGGTTGGAGAGACCCAGTACTTC	CAWSRVGETQYF
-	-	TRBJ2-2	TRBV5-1	TGCGCCAGCAGCTTGTTTGGAGACGGCACCGGGGAGCTGTTTTTT	CASSLFGDGTGELFF
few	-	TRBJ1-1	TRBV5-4	TGTGCCAGCAGCTTGGGAGGGATGGGGAACACTGAAGCTTTCTTT	CASSLGGMGNTEAFF
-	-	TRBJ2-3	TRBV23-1	TGCGCCAGCAGTCTTCGTACGGCAGCCCCACGGGGGGATACGCAGTATTTT	CASSLRTAAPRGDTQYF
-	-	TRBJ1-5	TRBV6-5	TGTGCCAGCAGTTACGGCAGATCCAATCAGCCCCAGCATTTT	CASSYGRSNQPQHF
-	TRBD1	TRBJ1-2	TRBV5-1	TGCGCCAGCAGCATTAGCCGCAGGGGGCTCTACGGCTACACCTTC	CASSISRRGLYGYTF
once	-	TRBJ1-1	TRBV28	TGTGCCAGCACCACCGAGGGGAACACTGAAGCTTTCTTT	CASTTEGNTEAFF
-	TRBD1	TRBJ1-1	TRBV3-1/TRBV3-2	TGTGCCAGCAGCCAAGTGACCGACAGGGGGTTAACTGAAGCTTTCTTT	CASSQVTDRGLTEAFF
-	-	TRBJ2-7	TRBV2	TGTGCCAGCAGACAGGGTTCCTACGAGCAGTACTTC	CASRQGSYEQYF
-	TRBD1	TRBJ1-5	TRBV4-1	TGCGCCAGCAGCCCCGGGACAGGGCGTAATCAGCCCCAGCATTTT	CASSPGTGRNQPQHF
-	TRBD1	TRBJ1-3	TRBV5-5	TGTGCCAGCAGCTTCCGTACAGGGGTTGGAAACACCATATATTTT	CASSFRTGVGNTIYF
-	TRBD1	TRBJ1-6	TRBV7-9	TGTGCCAGCAGCTTAGACAGGGGAAATTCACCCCTCCACTTT	CASSLDRGNSPLHF
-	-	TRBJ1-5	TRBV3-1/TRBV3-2	TGTGCCAGCAGCCAAGGAGGGCTCGGGAGCAATCAGCCCCAGCATTTT	CASSQGGLGSNQPQHF
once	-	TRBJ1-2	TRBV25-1	TGTGCCAGCAGGCCGCACGGGGACTATGGCTACACCTTC	CASRPHGDYGYTF
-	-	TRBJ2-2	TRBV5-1	TGCGCCAGCACGGTCGGCCAGGGTGGCACCGGGGAGCTGTTTTTT	CASTVGQGGTGELFF
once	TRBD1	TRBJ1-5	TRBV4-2	TGTGCCAGCAGCCAAGCAACAACAGGGGCGCCAAGACCCCAGCATTTT	CASSQATTGAPRPQHF
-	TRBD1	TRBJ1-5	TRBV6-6	TGTGCCTGCGAAGCAGGGGGCCATCAGCCCCAGCATTTT	CACEAGGHQPQHF
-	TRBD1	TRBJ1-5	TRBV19	TGTGCCAGTAGTATAGGACAGGGAGGATTCTATCAGCCCCAGCATTTT	CASSIGQGGFYQPQHF
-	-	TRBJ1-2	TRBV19	TGTGCCAGTAGTATAAGAGCGAACTATGGCTACACCTTC	CASSIRANYGYTF
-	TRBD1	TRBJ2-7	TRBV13	TGTGCCAGCAGCTACAGGGGCGGTGAGCAGTACTTC	CASSYRGGEQYF
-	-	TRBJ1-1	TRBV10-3	TGTGCCATCACGGTCAGAGGGAACACTGAAGCTTTCTTT	CAITVRGNTEAFF
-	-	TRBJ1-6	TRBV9	TGTGCCAGCAGCGTAGTGGAGAGTTCACCCCTCCACTTT	CASSVVESSPLHF
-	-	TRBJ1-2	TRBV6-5	TGTGCCAGCAGCAACTCCGGACACCACTATGGCTACACCTTC	CASSNSGHHYGYTF
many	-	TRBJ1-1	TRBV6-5	TGTGCCAGCAGTTACAACAGGGTGGCTGAAGCTTTCTTT	CASSYNRVAEAFF
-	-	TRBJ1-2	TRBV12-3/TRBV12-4	TGTGCCAGCAGTTTTACAGCCTCCGGCTACACCTTC	CASSFTASGYTF
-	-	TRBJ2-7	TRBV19	TGTGCCACAGACCGTCCCGGGACCTACGAGCAGTACTTC	CATDRPGTYEQYF
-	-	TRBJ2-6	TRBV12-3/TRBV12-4	TGTGCCAGCAGGGCACCCGGGGCCAACGTCCTGACTTTC	CASRAPGANVLTF
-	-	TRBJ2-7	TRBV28	TGTGCCAGCAGCCACTCTACCTACGAGCAGTACTTC	CASSHSTYEQYF
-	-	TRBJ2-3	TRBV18	TGTGCCAGCTCACCACGTTCGGGCACAGATACGCAGTATTTT	CASSPRSGTDTQYF
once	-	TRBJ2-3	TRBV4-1	TGCGCCAGCAGCCAAGTCGACAGACATACGCAGTATTTT	CASSQVDRHTQYF
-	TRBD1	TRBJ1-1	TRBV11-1	TGTGCCAGCAGCTTAGGGTGGACAGGGAACACTGAAGCTTTCTTT	CASSLGWTGNTEAFF
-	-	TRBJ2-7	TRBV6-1	TGTGCCAGCAGTGAAAATGTGGGGGACTTATACTACGAGCAGTACTTC	CASSENVGDLYYEQYF
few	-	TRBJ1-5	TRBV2	TGTGCCAGCAGTGAGGAAAGGACAGTCTATAGCAATCAGCCCCAGCATTTT	CASSEERTVYSNQPQHF
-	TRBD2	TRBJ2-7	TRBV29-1	TGCAGCGTTGAAGATTCGGCGTCTAGCGGGGGGGCCGTCGCTACCTACGAGCAGTACTTC	CSVEDSASSGGAVATYEQYF
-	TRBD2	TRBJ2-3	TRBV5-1	TGCGCCAGCAGCTTGAGAGCGGGGGGGTCAACAGATACGCAGTATTTT	CASSLRAGGSTDTQYF
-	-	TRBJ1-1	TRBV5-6	TGTGCCAGCCTGGTTGGGTCGGGCACTGAAGCTTTCTTT	CASLVGSGTEAFF
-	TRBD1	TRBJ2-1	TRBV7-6	TGTGCCAGCAGCCGTGGACAGGGGAATGAGCAGTTCTTC	CASSRGQGNEQFF
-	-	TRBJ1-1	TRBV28	TGTGCCAGCAGTTCGCGGGGGGTAGGGTACACTGAAGCTTTCTTT	CASSSRGVGYTEAFF
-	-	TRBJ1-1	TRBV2	TGTGCCAGCAGTTCCGACAGTAACACTGAAGCTTTCTTT	CASSSDSNTEAFF
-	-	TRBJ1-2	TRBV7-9	TGTGCCAGCAGCCCGCTGGAGTATGGCTACACCTTC	CASSPLEYGYTF
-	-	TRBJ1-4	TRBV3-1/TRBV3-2	TGTGCCAGCAGCCAAGTTCCAGAAAAACTGTTTTTT	CASSQVPEKLFF
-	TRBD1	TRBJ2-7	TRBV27	TGTGCCAGCAGTATCTCCCTATCGACAGGGTTCTACGAGCAGTACTTC	CASSISLSTGFYEQYF
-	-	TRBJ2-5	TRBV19	TGTGCCAGTAGTATAGGTGTGGCCGAAAGCGTGGAGACCCAGTACTTC	CASSIGVAESVETQYF
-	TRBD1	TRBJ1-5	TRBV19	TGTGCCAGCGGAGACAGGGGGAATCAGCCCCAGCATTTT	CASGDRGNQPQHF
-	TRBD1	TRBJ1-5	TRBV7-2	TGTGCCAGCAGCACGAACAGGGGGAATCAGCCCCAGCATTTT	CASSTNRGNQPQHF
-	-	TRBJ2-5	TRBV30	TGTGCCTGGAACCAGGGGCTAGCGGCCCAAGAGACCCAGTACTTC	CAWNQGLAAQETQYF
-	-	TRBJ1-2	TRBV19	TGTGCCAGTAGATCGAATGCGGGAAACTATGGCTACACCTTC	CASRSNAGNYGYTF